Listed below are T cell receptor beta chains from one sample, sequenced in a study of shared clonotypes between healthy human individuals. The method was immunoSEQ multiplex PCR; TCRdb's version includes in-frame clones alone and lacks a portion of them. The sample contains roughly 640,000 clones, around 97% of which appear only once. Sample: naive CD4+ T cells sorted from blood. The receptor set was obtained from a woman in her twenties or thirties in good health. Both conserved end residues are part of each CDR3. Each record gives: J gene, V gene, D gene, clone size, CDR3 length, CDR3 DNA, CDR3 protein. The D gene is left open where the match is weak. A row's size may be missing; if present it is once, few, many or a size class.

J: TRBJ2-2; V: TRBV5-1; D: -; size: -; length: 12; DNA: TGCGCCAGCAGCTTTCGGACCGGGGAGCTGTTTTTT; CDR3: CASSFRTGELFF
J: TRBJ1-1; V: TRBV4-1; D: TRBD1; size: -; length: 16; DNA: TGCGCCAGCAGCTTCCTTCTTCGGGACAGGGGTTCTGAAGCTTTCTTT; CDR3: CASSFLLRDRGSEAFF
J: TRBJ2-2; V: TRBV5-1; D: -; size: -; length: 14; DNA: TGCGCCAGCAGCTTGGGTGCTAGCACCGGGGAGCTGTTTTTT; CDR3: CASSLGASTGELFF
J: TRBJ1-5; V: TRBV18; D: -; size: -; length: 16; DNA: TGTGCCAGCTCACGAACAGGGACTGCGCGGGGGCAGCCCCAGCATTTT; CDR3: CASSRTGTARGQPQHF
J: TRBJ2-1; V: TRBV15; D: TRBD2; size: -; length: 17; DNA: TGTGCCACCAGCAGAGGGGAGGGCCAGTCCGCCTACAATGAGCAGTTCTTC; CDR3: CATSRGEGQSAYNEQFF
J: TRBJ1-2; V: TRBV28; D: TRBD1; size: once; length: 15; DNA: TGTGCCACCAGCCCGGGACAGGGGGCCCCTGGCGGCTACACCTTC; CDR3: CATSPGQGAPGGYTF
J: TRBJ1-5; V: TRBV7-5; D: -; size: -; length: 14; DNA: TGTGTCAGAAGCTTAAGAACCCGGAGGCAGCCCCAGCATTTT; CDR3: CVRSLRTRRQPQHF
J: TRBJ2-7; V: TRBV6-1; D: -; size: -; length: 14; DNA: TGTGCCAGCAGTGAAGGTAGGCAGGGAGACGAGCAGTACTTC; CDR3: CASSEGRQGDEQYF
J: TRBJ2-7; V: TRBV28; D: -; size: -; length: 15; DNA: TGTGCCAGCAGTTTACGAGCGGTGGCAGTATACGAGCAGTACTTC; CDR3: CASSLRAVAVYEQYF
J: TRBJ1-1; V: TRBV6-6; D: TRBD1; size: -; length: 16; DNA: TGTGCCAGCAGTTACTCGTCCCAGGGGGCCGGCGGTAGGGCTTTCTTT; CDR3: CASSYSSQGAGGRAFF
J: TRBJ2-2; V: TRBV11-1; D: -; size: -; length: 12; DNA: TGTGCCAGCAGCCCCCACGGCGGGGAGCTGTTTTTT; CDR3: CASSPHGGELFF
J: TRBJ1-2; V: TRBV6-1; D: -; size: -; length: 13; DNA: TGTGCCAGCATTAAAAGGGGCCACTATGGCTACACCTTC; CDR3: CASIKRGHYGYTF
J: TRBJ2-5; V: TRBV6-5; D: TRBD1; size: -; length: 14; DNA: TGTGCCAGCAGTGGGACAGTGACATCGGAGACCCAGTACTTC; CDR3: CASSGTVTSETQYF
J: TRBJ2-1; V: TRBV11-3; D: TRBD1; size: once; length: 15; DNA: TGTGCCAGCAGCAAAGGGGGCCCCGTTACGAGCGAGCAGTTCTTC; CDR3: CASSKGGPVTSEQFF
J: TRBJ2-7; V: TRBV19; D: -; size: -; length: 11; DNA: TGTGCCAGTAGTCAATCCTACGAGCAGTACTTC; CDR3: CASSQSYEQYF
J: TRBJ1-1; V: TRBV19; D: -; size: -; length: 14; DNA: TGTGCCAGTCTCCGGGACACTATAAACACTGAAGCTTTCTTT; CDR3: CASLRDTINTEAFF
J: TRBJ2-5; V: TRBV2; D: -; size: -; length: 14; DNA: TGTGCCAGCATGTTGAGTATCAACCAAGAGACCCAGTACTTC; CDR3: CASMLSINQETQYF
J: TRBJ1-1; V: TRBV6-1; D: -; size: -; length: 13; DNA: TGTGCCAGCAGTAACATCATGAACACTGAAGCTTTCTTT; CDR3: CASSNIMNTEAFF
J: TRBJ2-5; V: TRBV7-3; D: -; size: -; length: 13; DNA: TGTGCCAGCAGTCGAGACGGGATAGGGGAGCAGTACTTC; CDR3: CASSRDGIGEQYF
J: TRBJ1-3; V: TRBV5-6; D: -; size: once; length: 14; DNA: TGTGCCAGCAGCTTGTGGTCATCAGGAAACACCATATATTTT; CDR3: CASSLWSSGNTIYF
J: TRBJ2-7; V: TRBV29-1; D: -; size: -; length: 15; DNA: TGCAGCGTAGCCTTTAGACAAACGAGGGGCTACGAGCAGTACTTC; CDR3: CSVAFRQTRGYEQYF
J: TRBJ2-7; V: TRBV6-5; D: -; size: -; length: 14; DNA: TGTGCCAGCAGTAGATGGCAACAGCGCTACGAGCAGTACTTC; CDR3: CASSRWQQRYEQYF
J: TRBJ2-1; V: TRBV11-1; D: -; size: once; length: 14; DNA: TGTGCCAGCAGCTACAGGTTCGGGGGTGGTGAGCAGTTCTTC; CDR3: CASSYRFGGGEQFF
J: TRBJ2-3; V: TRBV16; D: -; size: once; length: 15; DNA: TGTGCCAGCAGCCAATCCAATAGACTCACAGATACGCAGTATTTT; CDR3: CASSQSNRLTDTQYF
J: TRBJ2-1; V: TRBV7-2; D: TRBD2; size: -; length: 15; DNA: TGTGCCAGCAGCTTCCCGGGACTAGCTGGGAATGAGCAGTTCTTC; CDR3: CASSFPGLAGNEQFF
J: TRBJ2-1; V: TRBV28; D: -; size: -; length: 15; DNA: TGTGCCAGCAGTTTCGCCCCCTCCTCCTACAATGAGCAGTTCTTC; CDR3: CASSFAPSSYNEQFF
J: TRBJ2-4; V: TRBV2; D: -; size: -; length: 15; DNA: TGTGCCAGCAGTGTCAGCCCGGGTACCAAAAACATTCAGTACTTC; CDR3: CASSVSPGTKNIQYF
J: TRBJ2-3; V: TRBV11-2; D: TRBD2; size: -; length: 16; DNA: TGTGCCAGCAGACGGACTAGCGGAAAGAGCACAGATACGCAGTATTTT; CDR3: CASRRTSGKSTDTQYF
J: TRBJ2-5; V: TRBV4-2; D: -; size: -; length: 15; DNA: TGTGCCAGCAGCCAAGGCTACAAGGAGGAAGAGACCCAGTACTTC; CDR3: CASSQGYKEEETQYF
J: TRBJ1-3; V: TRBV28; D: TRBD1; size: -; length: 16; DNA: TGTGCCAGCAGTCCGAAGGGGGCTACCTCTGGAAACACCATATATTTT; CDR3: CASSPKGATSGNTIYF
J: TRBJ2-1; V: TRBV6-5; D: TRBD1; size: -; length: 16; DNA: TGTGCCAGCAGTTACAACGTCGGACAGGGGCGCAATGAGCAGTTCTTC; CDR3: CASSYNVGQGRNEQFF
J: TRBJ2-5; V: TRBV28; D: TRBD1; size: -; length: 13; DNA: TGTGCCAGCAGTTACAGGGGGATGGAGACCCAGTACTTC; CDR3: CASSYRGMETQYF
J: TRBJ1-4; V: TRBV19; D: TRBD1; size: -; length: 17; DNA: TGTGCCAGTAGTACGGGACAGTTGCCACGCGGAAATGAAAAACTGTTTTTT; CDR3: CASSTGQLPRGNEKLFF
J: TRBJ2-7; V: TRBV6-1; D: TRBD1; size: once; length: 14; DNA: TGTGCCAGCAGTGAGAGGGACAGCTCCTACGAGCAGTACTTC; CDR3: CASSERDSSYEQYF
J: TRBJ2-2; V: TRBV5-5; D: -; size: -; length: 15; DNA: TGTGCCAGCAGCTTGGGGACACCGAACACCGGGGAGCTGTTTTTT; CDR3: CASSLGTPNTGELFF
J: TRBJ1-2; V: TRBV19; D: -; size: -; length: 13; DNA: TGTGCCAGTAGCCGGGACACCAACTATGGCTACACCTTC; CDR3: CASSRDTNYGYTF
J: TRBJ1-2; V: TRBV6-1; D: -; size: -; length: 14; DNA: TGTGCCAGCAGTGAATTCCGGGTATTCTCTGGCTACACCTTC; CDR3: CASSEFRVFSGYTF
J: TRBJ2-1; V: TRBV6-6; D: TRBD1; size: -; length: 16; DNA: TGTGCCAGCAGTAAAAAGACAGGGGCCCCTTACAATGAGCAGTTCTTC; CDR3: CASSKKTGAPYNEQFF
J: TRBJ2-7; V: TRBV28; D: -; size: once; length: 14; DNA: TGTGCCAGCAGTTTAGTGGGAGAGGTTTACGAGCAGTACTTC; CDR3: CASSLVGEVYEQYF
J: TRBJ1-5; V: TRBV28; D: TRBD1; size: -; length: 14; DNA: TGTGCCAGCAGTCGGACAGGAAGCAATCAGCCCCAGCATTTT; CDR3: CASSRTGSNQPQHF
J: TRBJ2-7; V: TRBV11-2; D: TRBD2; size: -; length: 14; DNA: TGTGCCAGCAGCGCGGGGGGAAGCTCCTACGAGCAGTACTTC; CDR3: CASSAGGSSYEQYF
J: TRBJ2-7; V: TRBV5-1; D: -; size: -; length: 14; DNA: TGCGCCAGCAGCTTGGCTGGAGCGACGGACGAGCAGTACTTC; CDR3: CASSLAGATDEQYF
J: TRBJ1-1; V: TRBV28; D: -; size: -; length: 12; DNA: TGTGCCACTGGGCAGGGAGGCACTGAAGCTTTCTTT; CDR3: CATGQGGTEAFF
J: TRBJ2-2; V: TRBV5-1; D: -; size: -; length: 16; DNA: TGCGCCAGCAACTACCTTCGACGGCGGCGTATTTGGAAGCTGTTTTTT; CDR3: CASNYLRRRRIWKLFF
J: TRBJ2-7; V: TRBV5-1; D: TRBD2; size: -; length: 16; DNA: TGCGCCAGCAGCTTGGGGCCGGGGCGGGAGGGCCGCGAGCAGTACTTC; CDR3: CASSLGPGREGREQYF
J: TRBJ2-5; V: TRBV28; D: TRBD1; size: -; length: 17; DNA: TGTGCCAGCAGTCCATCCCCCGGGACAGCGTACCAAGAGACCCAGTACTTC; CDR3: CASSPSPGTAYQETQYF